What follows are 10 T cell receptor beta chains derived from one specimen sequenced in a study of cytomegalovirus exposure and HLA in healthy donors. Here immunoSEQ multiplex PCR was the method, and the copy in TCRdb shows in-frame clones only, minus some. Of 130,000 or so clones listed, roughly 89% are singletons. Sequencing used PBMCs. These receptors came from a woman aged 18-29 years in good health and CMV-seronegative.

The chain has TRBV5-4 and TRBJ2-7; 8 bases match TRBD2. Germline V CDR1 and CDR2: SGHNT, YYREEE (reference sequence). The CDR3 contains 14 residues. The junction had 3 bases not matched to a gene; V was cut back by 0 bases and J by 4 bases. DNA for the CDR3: TGTGCCAGCAGCTTGGCCGGGGGGGGGTACGAGCAGTACTTC. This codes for CASSLAGGGYEQYF.

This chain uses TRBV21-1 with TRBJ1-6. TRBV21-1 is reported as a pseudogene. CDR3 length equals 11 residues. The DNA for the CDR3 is TGTGCCAGCAGCCTAAAAAGACCCCTCCACTTT. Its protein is CASSLKRPLHF.

The CDR3 here is CASSPGGYNEQFF. The CDR3 DNA reads TGTGCCAGCAGTCCAGGGGGCTACAATGAGCAGTTCTTC. The rearrangement links TRBV2 to TRBJ2-1; TRBD1 matches 7 bases. The CDR3 has 13 amino acids. Germline lookup yields CDR1 SNHLY and CDR2 FYNNEI. With V trimmed by 5 bases and J by 3 bases, 1 base remained unmatched.

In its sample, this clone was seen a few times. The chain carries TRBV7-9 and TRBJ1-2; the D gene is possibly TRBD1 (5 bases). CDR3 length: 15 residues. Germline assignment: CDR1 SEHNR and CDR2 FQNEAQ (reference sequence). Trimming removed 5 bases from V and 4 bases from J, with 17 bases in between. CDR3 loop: CASSPRDQAGYGYTF. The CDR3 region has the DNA TGTGCCAGCAGCCCGCGGGACCAAGCAGGCTATGGCTACACCTTC. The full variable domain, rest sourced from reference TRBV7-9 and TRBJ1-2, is DTGVSQNPRHKITKRGQNVTFRCDPISEHNRLYWYRQTLGQGPEFLTYFQNEAQLEKSRLLSDRFSAERPKGSFSTLEIQRTEQGDSAMYLCASSPRDQAGYGYTFGSGTRLTVV.

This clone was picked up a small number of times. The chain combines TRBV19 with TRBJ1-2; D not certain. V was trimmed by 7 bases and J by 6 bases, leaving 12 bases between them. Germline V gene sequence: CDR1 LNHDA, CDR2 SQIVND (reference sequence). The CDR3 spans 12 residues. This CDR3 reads CASTGSGNGYTF. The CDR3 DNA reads TGTGCCAGTACCGGGAGTGGTAATGGCTACACCTTC.

The CDR3 loop is CASSDFTYQPQHF. The DNA for the CDR3 is TGTGCCAGCAGTGATTTTACTTATCAGCCCCAGCATTTT. J is TRBJ1-5 and V is TRBV2; no firm D call. V was cut by 3 bases and J by 5 bases, with 8 bases left in between. Germline assignment: CDR1 SNHLY and CDR2 FYNNEI. This CDR3 has 13 residues. The whole variable domain, remainder taken from reference TRBV2 and TRBJ1-5, is EPEVTQTPSHQVTQMGQEVILRCVPISNHLYFYWYRQILGQKVEFLVSFYNNEISEKSEIFDDQFSVERPDGSNFTLKIRSTKLEDSAMYFCASSDFTYQPQHFGDGTRLSIL.

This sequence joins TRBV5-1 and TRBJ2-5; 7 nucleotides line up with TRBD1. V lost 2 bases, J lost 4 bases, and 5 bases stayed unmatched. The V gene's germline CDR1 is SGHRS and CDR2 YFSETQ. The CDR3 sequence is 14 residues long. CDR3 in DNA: TGCGCCAGCAGCTTTACAGGGGCTGGAGAGACCCAGTACTTC. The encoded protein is CASSFTGAGETQYF.

Here the CDR3 reads CASRVNRGNQPQHF. The CDR3 region has the DNA TGTGCCAGCCGGGTAAACAGGGGCAATCAGCCCCAGCATTTT. The chain couples TRBV6-6 to TRBJ1-5, with a tentative D call TRBD1 (6 bases). Trimming pared 8 bases from V and 2 bases from J, leaving 13 bases between. Germline V gene data show CDR1 as MNHNY and CDR2 as SVGAGI (reference sequence). The CDR3 runs 14 residues.

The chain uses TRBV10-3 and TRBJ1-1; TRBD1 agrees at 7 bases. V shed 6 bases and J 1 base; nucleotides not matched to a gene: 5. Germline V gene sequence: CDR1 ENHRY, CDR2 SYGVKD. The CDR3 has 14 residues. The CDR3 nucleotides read TGTGCCATCAGCCGGGACAGCGAGAACACTGAAGCTTTCTTT. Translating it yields CAISRDSENTEAFF.

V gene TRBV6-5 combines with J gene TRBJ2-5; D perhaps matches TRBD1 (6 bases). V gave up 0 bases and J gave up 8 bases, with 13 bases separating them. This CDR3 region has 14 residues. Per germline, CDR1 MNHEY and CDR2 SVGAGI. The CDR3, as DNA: TGTGCCAGCAGTTACTCGTTGCAGGGGTCAACCCAGTACTTC. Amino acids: CASSYSLQGSTQYF.